What follows are 5 T cell receptor beta chains derived from one specimen sequenced in a study of somatic mutations in cytotoxic T cells in rheumatoid arthritis (dated by TCRdb to about 2017). The protocol used for the library was the immunoSEQ multiplex PCR assay. TCRdb holds this immuneACCESS table with in-frame rearrangements only. Some clones are missing; in checked studies, unresolved V genes explain under half, and the rest has no known cause. The sample records roughly 35,000 clones, 70% to 85% of which are singletons. About 3.4% of the sample is in the top ten clones. The source material was CD8+ T cells sorted from blood. These receptors came from a man in his forties in good health.

This chain links TRBV7-6 with TRBJ2-7, with 9 bases that match TRBD1. This CDR3 has 15 amino acids. CDR1 is SGHVS and CDR2 is FNYEAQ in the germline V gene. V gave up 5 bases and J gave up 0 bases; unmatched junction bases: 5. CDR3 nucleotide sequence: TGTGCCAGCAGCCCCACGGACAGGGGCTCCTACGAGCAGTACTTC. Amino acids: CASSPTDRGSYEQYF.

The J gene is TRBJ2-3, the V gene TRBV7-3; 12 bases fit TRBD1. V lost 2 bases to trimming and J lost 2 bases; unmatched junction nucleotides: 2. The CDR3 spans 16 residues. Germline CDR1 SGHTA, CDR2 FQGTGA. The CDR3 here is CASSLGTGGYTDTQYF. The CDR3 DNA sequence: TGTGCCAGCAGCTTAGGGACAGGGGGCTACACAGATACGCAGTATTTT.

The CDR3 sequence: CAWMGQNYEQYF. The CDR3, as DNA: TGTGCCTGGATGGGGCAAAACTACGAGCAGTACTTC. The V and J genes are TRBV30 and TRBJ2-7, with D possibly matching TRBD1 (5 bases). Germline V lookup: CDR1 GTSNPN, CDR2 SVGIG (reference sequence). The length of the CDR3 is 12 residues. Trimming left V 4 bases short and J 3 bases short, with 10 bases between. The full variable domain, with the rest looked up from reference TRBV30 and TRBJ2-7, is SQTIHQWPATLVQPVGSPLSLECTVEGTSNPNLYWYRQAAGRGLQLLFYSVGIGQISSEVPQNLSASRPQDRQFILSSKKLLLSDSGFYLCAWMGQNYEQYFGPGTRLTVT.

The chain recombines TRBV28 with TRBJ2-2, with 8 bases aligning to TRBD2. The CDR3 covers 15 residues. The germline V gene encodes CDR1 MDHEN and CDR2 SYDVKM. V gave up 1 base and J gave up 8 bases; unmatched junction bases: 6. The CDR3 sequence: CASSLSGGPTGELFF. The CDR3 DNA sequence: TGTGCCAGCAGTTTATCGGGAGGGCCAACGGGGGAGCTGTTTTTT.

The J gene is TRBJ2-7, the V gene TRBV5-1; a weak D match, TRBD2 (6 bases). This CDR3 comprises 12 residues. V lost 0 bases to trimming and J lost 7 bases, with 8 bases between them. Germline CDR1 reads SGHRS; CDR2 reads YFSETQ. As DNA, the CDR3 is TGCGCCAGCAGCTTGGGGGGGGAGGAGCAGTACTTC. Protein product: CASSLGGEEQYF.